A selection of T cell receptor beta chains follows, all from one sample in a study of blood T cell repertoires in COVID-19. The method was immunoSEQ multiplex PCR; TCRdb's version includes in-frame clones alone and lacks a portion of them. This sample has approximately 220,000 clones, with approximately 87% found just once. Sequencing was carried out using peripheral blood. The receptor set was obtained from a man in his sixties who had recovered from COVID-19. CDR3s include the opening cysteine and the closing phenylalanine or tryptophan. The D gene is left open where the match is weak. Part of the rows lack a size; the others show once, few, many or a class for expanded clones.

length: 13
size: NA
V: TRBV30
D: NA
J: TRBJ2-2
CDR3: CAWSHRNTGELFF
DNA: TGTGCCTGGAGTCACAGGAACACCGGGGAGCTGTTTTTT

length: 15
size: NA
V: TRBV10-3
D: TRBD2
J: TRBJ2-7
CDR3: CAIRILTSGRNEQYF
DNA: TGTGCCATCAGGATTTTGACTAGCGGGAGGAACGAGCAGTACTTC

length: 19
size: NA
V: TRBV9
D: TRBD2
J: TRBJ2-4
CDR3: CASSPRGGGAASDKNIQYF
DNA: TGTGCCAGCAGCCCCAGAGGCGGGGGGGCTGCGAGTGACAAAAACATTCAGTACTTC

length: 12
size: NA
V: TRBV30
D: TRBD1
J: TRBJ1-1
CDR3: CAMDRGGPEAFF
DNA: TGTGCTATGGACAGGGGGGGACCTGAAGCTTTCTTT

length: 15
size: NA
V: TRBV30
D: TRBD1
J: TRBJ2-7
CDR3: CAWTGGSLRTYEQYF
DNA: TGTGCCTGGACAGGGGGCAGTTTGAGGACCTACGAGCAGTACTTC

length: 16
size: NA
V: TRBV6-2/TRBV6-3
D: NA
J: TRBJ1-5
CDR3: CASSYARGKSNQPQHF
DNA: TGTGCCAGCAGTTACGCGCGGGGTAAGAGCAATCAGCCCCAGCATTTT

length: 14
size: NA
V: TRBV5-1
D: NA
J: TRBJ2-3
CDR3: CASSLQVGTDTQYF
DNA: TGCGCCAGCAGCTTACAGGTCGGCACAGATACGCAGTATTTT

length: 15
size: NA
V: TRBV15
D: NA
J: TRBJ1-6
CDR3: CATSKDSLGNSPLHF
DNA: TGTGCCACCAGCAAGGACAGCCTTGGGAATTCACCCCTCCACTTT

length: 16
size: NA
V: TRBV10-3
D: NA
J: TRBJ1-1
CDR3: CAISTQDRTGNTEAFF
DNA: TGTGCCATCAGTACTCAGGACCGGACGGGAAACACTGAAGCTTTCTTT

length: 13
size: NA
V: TRBV9
D: TRBD1
J: TRBJ2-7
CDR3: CASSATGAYEQYF
DNA: TGTGCCAGCAGCGCGACAGGGGCCTACGAGCAGTACTTC

length: 13
size: NA
V: TRBV7-3
D: NA
J: TRBJ2-7
CDR3: CASSLQGGNEQYF
DNA: TGTGCCAGCAGCTTACAGGGTGGGAACGAGCAGTACTTC

length: 13
size: NA
V: TRBV6-5
D: NA
J: TRBJ2-7
CDR3: CASSLDSPYEQYF
DNA: TGTGCCAGCAGTCTCGACAGCCCCTACGAGCAGTACTTC

length: 14
size: NA
V: TRBV7-8
D: NA
J: TRBJ1-2
CDR3: CASSLSAGDYGYTF
DNA: TGTGCCAGCAGCTTATCAGCGGGGGACTATGGCTACACCTTC

length: 15
size: NA
V: TRBV2
D: TRBD1
J: TRBJ1-5
CDR3: CASSESTGSQGPQHF
DNA: TGTGCCAGCAGTGAATCGACAGGGTCCCAGGGGCCCCAGCATTTT

length: 17
size: NA
V: TRBV3-1/TRBV3-2
D: TRBD2
J: TRBJ2-3
CDR3: CASSRNLLAGGTDTQYF
DNA: TGTGCCAGCAGCCGCAACTTACTAGCGGGAGGGACAGATACGCAGTATTTT

length: 13
size: NA
V: TRBV19
D: NA
J: TRBJ1-5
CDR3: CASSPQRGQPQHF
DNA: TGTGCCAGTAGTCCCCAAAGGGGCCAGCCCCAGCATTTT

length: 16
size: NA
V: TRBV7-3
D: TRBD2
J: TRBJ2-1
CDR3: CASSSKGTSGFLEQFF
DNA: TGTGCCAGCAGCTCAAAGGGGACTAGCGGCTTTCTGGAGCAGTTCTTC

length: 13
size: NA
V: TRBV9
D: NA
J: TRBJ1-3
CDR3: CASSVYSGNTIYF
DNA: TGTGCCAGCAGCGTGTACTCTGGAAACACCATATATTTT

length: 14
size: NA
V: TRBV7-2
D: NA
J: TRBJ2-3
CDR3: CASSRTWAEDTQYF
DNA: TGTGCCAGCAGCCGTACATGGGCTGAAGATACGCAGTATTTT

length: 15
size: NA
V: TRBV6-2/TRBV6-3
D: NA
J: TRBJ2-1
CDR3: CASSSLSGRGNEQFF
DNA: TGTGCCAGCAGTTCACTGAGCGGAAGAGGCAATGAGCAGTTCTTC

length: 14
size: NA
V: TRBV4-1
D: NA
J: TRBJ2-7
CDR3: CASSLVTEAYEQYF
DNA: TGCGCCAGCAGCCTTGTGACAGAGGCCTACGAGCAGTACTTC

length: 16
size: NA
V: TRBV6-5
D: NA
J: TRBJ2-2
CDR3: CASSYSKGMNTGELFF
DNA: TGTGCCAGCAGTTACTCGAAGGGGATGAACACCGGGGAGCTGTTTTTT

length: 13
size: NA
V: TRBV19
D: TRBD1
J: TRBJ1-2
CDR3: CASSPGQGYGYTF
DNA: TGTGCCAGTAGCCCGGGACAGGGCTATGGCTACACCTTC

length: 14
size: NA
V: TRBV7-3
D: TRBD2
J: TRBJ2-4
CDR3: CASSPDGRGNIQYF
DNA: TGTGCCAGCAGCCCCGACGGGAGGGGGAACATTCAGTACTTC

length: 16
size: NA
V: TRBV19
D: TRBD1
J: TRBJ2-2
CDR3: CASRETGAPNTGELFF
DNA: TGTGCCAGTAGGGAAACAGGGGCTCCGAACACCGGGGAGCTGTTTTTT

length: 16
size: NA
V: TRBV5-1
D: TRBD1
J: TRBJ2-5
CDR3: CASSLAGTGIGKTQYF
DNA: TGCGCCAGCAGCTTGGCAGGGACAGGGATCGGAAAGACCCAGTACTTC

length: 17
size: NA
V: TRBV24-1
D: TRBD1
J: TRBJ1-4
CDR3: CATSDSLRQGQDEKLFF
DNA: TGTGCCACCAGTGATTCCCTCCGACAGGGACAGGATGAAAAACTGTTTTTT

length: 15
size: NA
V: TRBV18
D: TRBD2
J: TRBJ2-7
CDR3: CASSPPSGRAYEQYF
DNA: TGTGCCAGCTCACCCCCGAGCGGGAGGGCCTACGAGCAGTACTTC

length: 13
size: NA
V: TRBV24-1
D: NA
J: TRBJ2-3
CDR3: CATKGGPGDTQYF
DNA: TGTGCCACCAAGGGGGGGCCCGGAGATACGCAGTATTTT

length: 13
size: NA
V: TRBV5-1
D: NA
J: TRBJ2-4
CDR3: CASSLDPENIQYF
DNA: TGCGCCAGCAGCTTGGACCCAGAAAACATTCAGTACTTC

length: 14
size: NA
V: TRBV19
D: TRBD1
J: TRBJ2-7
CDR3: CASSISGTEYEQYF
DNA: TGTGCCAGTAGTATTAGTGGGACAGAGTACGAGCAGTACTTC

length: 16
size: NA
V: TRBV24-1
D: TRBD2
J: TRBJ2-1
CDR3: CATSDGSSGFYNEQFF
DNA: TGTGCCACCAGTGATGGGAGTAGCGGGTTCTACAATGAGCAGTTCTTC

length: 17
size: NA
V: TRBV24-1
D: NA
J: TRBJ2-3
CDR3: CATSDLGGASNTDTQYF
DNA: TGTGCCACCAGTGATTTGGGGGGCGCATCGAACACAGATACGCAGTATTTT

length: 16
size: NA
V: TRBV30
D: TRBD2
J: TRBJ2-3
CDR3: CAWSGLAGSSTDTQYF
DNA: TGTGCCTGGAGCGGGCTAGCGGGGTCTAGCACAGATACGCAGTATTTT

length: 13
size: NA
V: TRBV7-3
D: NA
J: TRBJ2-2
CDR3: CASRERDTGELFF
DNA: TGTGCCAGCCGAGAGAGGGACACCGGGGAGCTGTTTTTT

length: 11
size: NA
V: TRBV12-3/TRBV12-4
D: NA
J: TRBJ2-1
CDR3: CASSLGLREFF
DNA: TGTGCCAGCAGTTTGGGACTTCGGGAGTTCTTC

length: 15
size: few
V: TRBV6-5
D: TRBD1
J: TRBJ2-7
CDR3: CASSSPAGGAYEQYF
DNA: TGTGCCAGCAGCTCCCCGGCAGGGGGCGCGTACGAGCAGTACTTC

length: 18
size: NA
V: TRBV5-4
D: TRBD2
J: TRBJ2-2
CDR3: CASSRANSGRANTGELFF
DNA: TGTGCCAGCAGCCGCGCGAATAGCGGGCGTGCGAACACCGGGGAGCTGTTTTTT

length: 15
size: NA
V: TRBV11-3
D: TRBD1
J: TRBJ2-1
CDR3: CASSLGQGRNNEQFF
DNA: TGTGCCAGCAGCTTAGGACAGGGGAGAAACAATGAGCAGTTCTTC

length: 16
size: NA
V: TRBV3-1/TRBV3-2
D: TRBD2
J: TRBJ2-3
CDR3: CASSHGGLARGDTQYF
DNA: TGTGCCAGCAGCCACGGAGGACTAGCGAGGGGAGATACGCAGTATTTT

length: 13
size: NA
V: TRBV7-9
D: TRBD1
J: TRBJ1-1
CDR3: CASHRGLNTEAFF
DNA: TGTGCCAGCCACAGGGGCCTGAACACTGAAGCTTTCTTT

length: 14
size: NA
V: TRBV4-2
D: NA
J: TRBJ1-2
CDR3: CASSQDLTVYGYTF
DNA: TGTGCCAGCAGCCAAGACTTGACAGTCTATGGCTACACCTTC

length: 17
size: NA
V: TRBV4-3
D: NA
J: TRBJ2-3
CDR3: CASSQEQGGGGTDTQYF
DNA: TGCGCCAGCAGCCAAGAACAAGGAGGAGGTGGCACAGATACGCAGTATTTT

length: 16
size: NA
V: TRBV28
D: NA
J: TRBJ1-3
CDR3: CASSAEQVYSGNTIYF
DNA: TGTGCCAGCAGTGCCGAACAGGTATACTCTGGAAACACCATATATTTT

length: 15
size: NA
V: TRBV18
D: NA
J: TRBJ1-4
CDR3: CASSMSGPPNEKLFF
DNA: TGTGCCAGCTCGATGTCAGGGCCCCCCAATGAAAAACTGTTTTTT

length: 13
size: NA
V: TRBV24-1
D: NA
J: TRBJ1-2
CDR3: CATSDAVGDGYTF
DNA: TGTGCCACCAGTGATGCGGTGGGTGATGGCTACACCTTC

length: 13
size: NA
V: TRBV11-3
D: NA
J: TRBJ2-2
CDR3: CASSLDEGGELFF
DNA: TGTGCCAGCAGCTTAGATGAGGGCGGGGAGCTGTTTTTT

length: 11
size: NA
V: TRBV18
D: NA
J: TRBJ2-1
CDR3: CASSISDEQFF
DNA: TGTGCCAGCTCGATCAGTGATGAGCAGTTCTTC

length: 14
size: NA
V: TRBV2
D: TRBD1
J: TRBJ1-2
CDR3: CASRETGASYGYTF
DNA: TGTGCCAGCAGGGAGACAGGGGCGAGCTATGGCTACACCTTC

length: 21
size: few
V: TRBV14
D: TRBD2
J: TRBJ2-7
CDR3: CASSPGGPGLAGKKTVYEQYF
DNA: TGTGCCAGCAGCCCGGGGGGGCCGGGACTAGCGGGAAAAAAAACCGTCTACGAGCAGTACTTC

length: 16
size: NA
V: TRBV5-1
D: TRBD2
J: TRBJ2-5
CDR3: CASSSGLAGREETQYF
DNA: TGCGCCAGCAGCTCGGGACTAGCGGGGAGGGAAGAGACCCAGTACTTC

length: 14
size: once
V: TRBV7-2
D: NA
J: TRBJ1-6
CDR3: CASSPRGQNSPLHF
DNA: TGTGCCAGCAGCCCCCGCGGACAGAATTCACCCCTCCACTTT

length: 16
size: NA
V: TRBV5-4
D: NA
J: TRBJ2-1
CDR3: CASSPPSGQSRGEQFF
DNA: TGTGCCAGCAGCCCGCCCAGCGGGCAGAGCCGAGGGGAGCAGTTCTTC

length: 15
size: NA
V: TRBV9
D: NA
J: TRBJ2-1
CDR3: CASSDGGTLYNEQFF
DNA: TGTGCCAGCAGCGACGGCGGGACTCTCTACAATGAGCAGTTCTTC